This T cell receptor beta chain was captured in a study of glioma-infiltrating T cells after dendritic cell vaccination. Primers: 60 V beta forward and 13 J beta reverse. Sequenced by immunoSEQ multiplex PCR; TCRdb stores in-frame clones only, minus some. The table includes about 100,000 clones, about 85% detected once. In germline, CDR1 is GTSNPN, CDR2 SVGIG (reference sequence). The junction had 6 bases not matched to a gene; V was cut back by 0 bases and J by 4 bases. This CDR3 comprises 18 residues. Study findings and constraints: Higher pretreatment TIL content predicted longer progression-free time and survival.

This clone was counted between two and nine times. Its antigen is unknown. Time point in this sample: after dendritic cell vaccination, including at tumor progression/relapse. Fresh-frozen tumor tissue and more than two years of survival data were available for all. Sequenced material: blood, taken after dendritic cell vaccination. The TCR was taken from a human donor with glioblastoma. This chain connects TRBV30 to TRBJ2-2; 15 nucleotides line up with TRBD2. The CDR3 region has the DNA TGTGCCTGGAGTGTACCTGGACTAGCGGGAGGGATCACCGGGGAGCTGTTTTTT. Its protein is CAWSVPGLAGGITGELFF.